This passage covers 32 T cell receptor beta chains from one sample sequenced in a study of monozygotic twins with inflammatory bowel disease. Following a re-call of the 5' RACE reads, TCRdb has one entry per CDR3 protein and lacks DNA. The sample data list under 150,000 distinct CDR3 sequences. Input material: blood. The receptors here all came from a human donor with ulcerative colitis or Crohn's disease, or a healthy co-twin of an affected twin (not recorded which).

The CDR3: CASSELTASSTDTQYF. The V and J genes are TRBV2 and TRBJ2-3. The CDR3 sequence is 16 residues long. Germline CDR1 is SNHLY and CDR2 is FYNNEI.

This rearrangement joins TRBV28 to TRBJ1-5; TCRdb proposes TRBD1, but this gene call is untestable without DNA. The germline CDR1 and CDR2 sequences are MDHEN and SYDVKM. This CDR3 has 16 residues. CDR3 region: CASSSGDRGSNQPQHF.

The J gene is TRBJ1-6, the V gene TRBV12-3 or TRBV12-4. This CDR3 has 12 amino acids. The CDR3 reads CASRRKASPLHF.

The V gene is TRBV7-3, the J gene TRBJ2-5; lacking DNA, the TRBD2 call made by TCRdb goes unchecked. Germline CDR1 and CDR2: SGHTA and FQGTGA. This CDR3 has 14 residues. CDR3: CASSRGGSKETQYF.

The V and J genes are TRBV20-1 and TRBJ1-2. There are 14 residues in the CDR3. Germline CDR1 DFQATT, CDR2 SNEGSKA (reference sequence). The CDR3 protein is CSARPIRGLGGYTF.

The chain recombines TRBV9 with TRBJ2-7; checking the TCRdb D call of TRBD2 is not possible without DNA. Germline lookup yields CDR1 SGDLS and CDR2 YYNGEE. CDR3 length: 15 amino acids. The CDR3 here is CASSPPTSGGLEQYF.

This rearrangement joins TRBV18 to TRBJ1-5. Germline values: CDR1 KGHSH, CDR2 LQKENI. CDR3 size: 15 residues. The CDR3 protein is CASSGQVRFDQPQHF.

The V and J genes are TRBV7-2 and TRBJ1-1; TCRdb's D call of TRBD1 is untestable without DNA. This CDR3 spans 14 amino acids. Germline V gives CDR1 SGHTA, CDR2 FQGNSA. The CDR3 spells CASSLGGHGTEAFF.

The genes are TRBV9 and TRBJ2-3; the D gene TCRdb calls, TRBD1, cannot be checked with no DNA. This CDR3 has 16 amino acids. Germline CDR1 is SGDLS and CDR2 is YYNGEE. The CDR3 sequence is CASSSGALHNTDTQYF.

The rearrangement uses TRBV3-1 and TRBJ2-1. CDR1 LGHDT and CDR2 YNNKEL come from the germline V gene (reference sequence). The CDR3 sequence is 15 residues long. CDR3 sequence: CASSPLPTVYNEQFF.

This chain uses TRBV7-2 with TRBJ2-7. This CDR3 region has 13 residues. CDR1 is SGHTA and CDR2 is FQGNSA in the germline V gene. CDR3 residues: CASSLARSYEQYF.

The chain has TRBV15 and TRBJ2-2; no DNA is available, so the TRBD1 call from TCRdb remains unchecked. From germline, CDR1 is LNHNV and CDR2 YYDKDF (reference sequence). This CDR3 comprises 17 residues. The CDR3: CATSRTQGTTNTGELFF.

The chain couples TRBV7-2 to TRBJ2-2; there is no DNA to check the TCRdb D call of TRBD1. The CDR3 spans 15 residues. The V gene's germline CDR1 is SGHTA and CDR2 FQGNSA. This CDR3 is CASSLVRGNTGELFF.

J is TRBJ2-3 and V is TRBV5-6. This CDR3 region has 13 residues. Germline V lookup: CDR1 SGHDT, CDR2 YYEEEE. CDR3 region: CASSLVATDTQYF.

This chain uses TRBV12-3 or TRBV12-4 with TRBJ2-3. The CDR3 extends over 15 amino acids. This chain's CDR3 is CASSSPTSSTDTQYF.

This chain's CDR3 is CSAIRALNQPQHF. The V and J genes are TRBV20-1 and TRBJ1-5. In germline, CDR1 is DFQATT, CDR2 SNEGSKA (reference sequence). The CDR3 consists of 13 residues.

The rearrangement links TRBV12-3 or TRBV12-4 to TRBJ1-6; the TRBD1 assignment by TCRdb is unverifiable without DNA. The CDR3 spans 15 residues. This CDR3 reads CASSFGGMDNSPLHF.

The chain uses TRBV27 and TRBJ2-4; TCRdb reports TRBD1, a call that lacks DNA to check it against. CDR3 length: 17 amino acids. CDR1 and CDR2 (germline): MNHEY, SMNVEV (reference sequence). CDR3 amino acids: CASSLRTDTLAKNIQYF.

This CDR3 is CASSQVITGTTYNSPLHF. The rearrangement joins TRBV4-1 to TRBJ1-6. The CDR3 spans 18 residues. Germline V lookup: CDR1 MGHRA, CDR2 YSYEKL.

The chain carries TRBV30 and TRBJ2-6; lacking DNA, the TRBD1 call made by TCRdb goes unchecked. The V gene's germline CDR1 is GTSNPN and CDR2 SVGIG (reference sequence). The length of the CDR3 is 15 residues. The chain's CDR3 is CAWRDRYSGANVLTF. Full variable domain (remainder filled in from reference TRBV30 and TRBJ2-6): SQTIHQWPATLVQPVGSPLSLECTVEGTSNPNLYWYRQAAGRGLQLLFYSVGIGQISSEVPQNLSASRPQDRQFILSSKKLLLSDSGFYLCAWRDRYSGANVLTFGAGSRLTVL.

CDR3 in amino acids: CASSPPKSSGNTIYF. This chain joins TRBV27 and TRBJ1-3; the TCRdb D gene call, TRBD1, has no DNA to confirm it. In germline, CDR1 is MNHEY, CDR2 SMNVEV (reference sequence). The length of the CDR3 is 15 residues.

The chain recombines TRBV4-1 with TRBJ1-5; there is no DNA to check the TCRdb D call of TRBD1. Germline V CDR1 and CDR2: MGHRA, YSYEKL. This CDR3 has 18 residues. The CDR3 spells CASSQETRDRPDNQPQHF.

This rearrangement joins TRBV12-3 or TRBV12-4 to TRBJ1-2; TCRdb's D gene call, TRBD1, goes unchecked for lack of DNA. CDR3 length: 13 amino acids. The CDR3 is CASKRGLSYGYTF.

The chain couples TRBV5-1 to TRBJ2-6. Germline CDR1 is SGHRS and CDR2 is YFSETQ. CDR3 length: 15 amino acids. The CDR3 is CASSLVPSGANVLTF.

The chain has TRBV7-6 and TRBJ2-7. This CDR3 is 14 amino acids long. Germline V gives CDR1 SGHVS, CDR2 FNYEAQ. CDR3 in amino acids: CASSSQTDQLEQYF.

The genes are TRBV6-1 and TRBJ1-1; TCRdb's D call, TRBD1, is unchecked because there is no DNA. The CDR3 extends over 14 amino acids. Germline V lookup: CDR1 MNHNS, CDR2 SASEGT. The CDR3 sequence: CASKGTGLNTEAFF.

This chain links TRBV9 with TRBJ2-2; the D gene TCRdb calls, TRBD1, cannot be checked with no DNA. The CDR3 has 12 amino acids. Germline V CDR1 and CDR2: SGDLS, YYNGEE. The CDR3 is CASSSRLRELFF.

This chain links TRBV7-8 with TRBJ1-1. Germline values: CDR1 SGHVS, CDR2 FQNEAQ. This CDR3 is 15 amino acids long. The CDR3 sequence is CASSPGGGMNTEAFF.

The chain is built from TRBV3-1 and TRBJ2-7. Germline-derived CDR1 and CDR2 are LGHDT and YNNKEL (reference sequence). The CDR3 spans 11 residues. CDR3: CASSQTFEQYF.

The V and J genes are TRBV25-1 and TRBJ2-5; TCRdb lists TRBD1, though no DNA is available to test this call. The CDR3 is made up of 19 amino acids. The germline V gene encodes CDR1 MGHDK and CDR2 SYGVNS. CDR3 in amino acids: CASSEYLGGGKGYKETQYF.

The gene calls are TRBV5-1 and TRBJ2-7; with no DNA, the TCRdb D assignment of TRBD1 cannot be verified. This CDR3 comprises 13 residues. Germline V gene lookup returns CDR1 SGHRS and CDR2 YFSETQ. Here the CDR3 reads CANLRYRGYEQYF.

CDR3 loop: CASSPHRDRSTGELFF. The gene calls are TRBV5-1 and TRBJ2-2; there is no DNA to check the TCRdb D call of TRBD1. Germline V lookup: CDR1 SGHRS, CDR2 YFSETQ. The CDR3 runs 16 residues.